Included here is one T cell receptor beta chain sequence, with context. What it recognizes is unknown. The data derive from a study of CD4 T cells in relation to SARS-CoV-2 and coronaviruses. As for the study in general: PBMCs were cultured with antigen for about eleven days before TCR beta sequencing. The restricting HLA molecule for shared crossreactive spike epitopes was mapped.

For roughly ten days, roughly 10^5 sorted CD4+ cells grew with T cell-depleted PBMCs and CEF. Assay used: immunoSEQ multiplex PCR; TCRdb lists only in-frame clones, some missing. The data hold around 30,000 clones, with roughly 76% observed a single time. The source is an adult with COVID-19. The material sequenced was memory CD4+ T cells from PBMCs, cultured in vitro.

CDR3 residues: CASSYGQPGANVLTF. For the CDR3, the DNA is TGTGCCAGCAGTTACGGTCAACCTGGGGCCAACGTCCTGACTTTC. J is TRBJ2-6 and V is TRBV6-6; D unresolved. Trimming left V 2 bases short and J 2 bases short, with 7 bases between. CDR3 length: 15 residues. In germline, CDR1 is MNHNY, CDR2 SVGAGI (reference sequence).